Below are 8 T cell receptor beta chains sequenced from a single sample in a study of regulatory T cells in long-lasting Graves disease. The authors built TCR beta libraries using iRepertoire HTBI primers and Arm-PCR of CDR3 regions. TCRdb independently ran MiXCR on the multiplex PCR reads; one entry per CDR3 protein. This table holds approximately 560,000 distinct CDR3 sequences, approximately 16% found once. As to time point: newly diagnosed GD, antithyroid drugs for less than 3 months. PBMC-derived RNA was used for the TCR library. These same records also appear under a second study, on T cells in Graves' hyperthyroidism and ophthalmopathy.

The material was peripheral blood mononuclear cells (PBMCs), obtained at new diagnosis, from a patient treated with antithyroid drugs. These receptors were collected from a man aged 18 to 30 with Graves disease.

The V gene is TRBV6-5, the J gene TRBJ1-5; TRBD1 matches at 9 bases. CDR3 length: 15 amino acids. The junction had 6 bases not matched to a gene; V was cut back by 2 bases and J by 7 bases. Germline V gene data show CDR1 as MNHEY and CDR2 as SVGAGI. The CDR3 DNA reads TGTGCCAGCAGTTACCCGGGACAGGGAGGACAGCCCCAGCATTTT. Translated: CASSYPGQGGQPQHF.

This clonotype came up many times. The chain couples TRBV20-1 to TRBJ2-1; 14 positions match TRBD2. Trimming cost V 7 bases and J 6 bases; bases outside gene matches: 5. The CDR3 is 14 amino acids. Germline values: CDR1 DFQATT, CDR2 SNEGSKA (reference sequence). CDR3 bases: TGCAGTGGTGACGGGACTAGCGGGAGCAATGAGCAGTTCTTC. Translation gives CSGDGTSGSNEQFF.

This clonotype was detected a few times. The CDR3 sequence: CASSELRDFTFSSYNEQFF. Here the CDR3 DNA reads TGCGCCAGCAGTGAGTTGCGGGACTTCACATTTAGCTCCTACAATGAGCAGTTCTTC. This sequence joins TRBV10-2 and TRBJ2-1; D perhaps matches TRBD2 (6 bases). Germline assignment: CDR1 WSHSY and CDR2 SAAADI. Trimming pared 1 base from V and 0 bases from J, leaving 19 bases between. The CDR3 extends over 19 amino acids.

In its sample, this clonotype was seen many times. V gene TRBV12-3 or TRBV12-4 combines with J gene TRBJ1-6, with D hard to call. V was trimmed by 6 bases and J by 7 bases, leaving 13 bases between them. The CDR3 totals 14 residues. The CDR3 is CASSPPGPNSPLHF. The DNA of the CDR3 is TGTGCCAGCAGCCCCCCTGGCCCCAATTCACCCCTCCACTTT.

This clonotype came up many times. The chain combines TRBV11-2 with TRBJ1-3, with no clear D. The V gene's germline CDR1 is SGHAT and CDR2 FQNNGV. This CDR3 spans 12 amino acids. V was pared by 2 bases and J by 4 bases, with 3 bases between. CDR3 DNA: TGTGCCAGCAGCTTATTGGGAAACACCATATATTTT. As protein: CASSLLGNTIYF. Complete variable domain (other parts from reference TRBV11-2 and TRBJ1-3): EAGVAQSPRYKIIEKRQSVAFWCNPISGHATLYWYQQILGQGPKLLIQFQNNGVVDDSQLPKDRFSAERLKGVDSTLKIQPAKLEDSAVYLCASSLLGNTIYFGEGSWLTVV.

This clonotype was detected ten times or more. V and J are TRBV30 and TRBJ2-1; the D call may be TRBD1 or TRBD2 (5 bases each). CDR1 GTSNPN and CDR2 SVGIG come from the germline V gene (reference sequence). This CDR3 has 14 amino acids. Trimming cost V 5 bases and J 7 bases, with 18 bases left between them. CDR3 in amino acids: CAWVGASMVNEQFF. In DNA form, the CDR3 reads TGTGCCTGGGTCGGGGCTAGCATGGTTAATGAGCAGTTCTTC.

This clonotype appeared many times. The V gene is TRBV20-1, the J gene TRBJ2-2, with D unclear. The CDR3 runs to 14 residues. V shed 0 bases and J shed 2 bases, with 7 bases lying between them. Germline lookup yields CDR1 DFQATT and CDR2 SNEGSKA (reference sequence). CDR3 residues: CSARDHFNTGELFF. For the CDR3, the DNA is TGCAGTGCTAGAGATCACTTTAACACCGGGGAGCTGTTTTTT.

V is TRBV30 and J is TRBJ1-3; D possibly corresponds to TRBD1 (5 bases). V was clipped by 0 bases and J by 8 bases, with 14 bases between them. Germline loops: CDR1 GTSNPN, CDR2 SVGIG (reference sequence). The CDR3 loop spans 14 amino acids. CDR3 sequence: CAWSVLGASDTIYF. The CDR3 coding sequence is TGTGCCTGGAGTGTACTTGGGGCGTCGGACACCATATATTTT.